These T cell receptor beta chains were read from a single sample in a study of T cell repertoires in cytomegalovirus infection. Each CDR3 protein is one row after TCRdb ran MiXCR on the reads. Of about 500,000 distinct CDR3 sequences detected, 30% to 40% appear once; the ten largest clones hold 15% to 20%. Their target antigens are unknown. This sample comprised cultured PBMCs, obtained from culture after CMV antigen stimulation. The receptors were gathered from a human donor in good health (CMV status not recorded). Some clones in this sample may be carry-over from other donors' samples. Each CDR3 is given with its conserved first and last residue. The D gene is left open where the match is weak. Expanded clones get a size class; other rows say once, few or many, or leave the size out.

>TRBV12-3/TRBV12-4|TRBJ2-5|-|-
CASTSRGFGETQYF
TGTGCCAGCACCTCGCGGGGCTTCGGCGAGACCCAGTACTTC
>TRBV3-1|TRBJ1-4|-|-
CASSQGIFGEKLFF
TGTGCCAGCAGCCAAGGTATTTTTGGAGAAAAACTGTTTTTT
>TRBV7-3|TRBJ2-3|-|-
CASSAQGWFGTDTQYF
TGTGCCAGCAGCGCCCAGGGGTGGTTTGGCACAGATACGCAGTATTTT
>TRBV5-5|TRBJ2-1|-|few
CASSSQQGRPNEQFF
TGTGCCAGCAGCTCACAGCAGGGAAGGCCAAATGAGCAGTTCTTC
>TRBV7-2|TRBJ2-2|-|-
CADRSYTGELFF
TGTGCCGACAGGTCCTACACCGGGGAGCTGTTTTTT
>TRBV7-2|TRBJ2-3|TRBD2|many
CASSFHGGRGDTQYF
TGTGCCAGCAGCTTCCATGGCGGGAGGGGAGATACGCAGTATTTT
>TRBV10-3|TRBJ2-5|TRBD2|-
CAISRGLAGGQETQYF
TGTGCCATCAGTCGCGGACTAGCGGGAGGGCAAGAGACCCAGTACTTC
>TRBV2|TRBJ1-5|-|few
CASTRDGSNQPQHF
TGTGCCAGCACCCGCGACGGTAGCAATCAGCCCCAGCATTTT
>TRBV14|TRBJ2-7|-|few
CASSQGSEYYEQYF
TGTGCCAGCAGCCAAGGGTCAGAGTACTACGAGCAGTACTTC
>TRBV7-2|TRBJ2-1|TRBD2|-
CASSPNLASGRGEQFF
TGTGCCAGCAGCCCCAACCTGGCTAGCGGGAGAGGGGAGCAGTTCTTC
>TRBV7-8|TRBJ1-5|-|many
CASSLGGFEGRGNQPQHF
TGTGCCAGCAGCTTAGGGGGGTTCGAGGGTCGTGGCAATCAGCCCCAGCATTTT
>TRBV19|TRBJ2-1|TRBD2|-
CASSGGSGSREQFF
TGTGCCAGTAGTGGCGGGAGTGGGAGTCGTGAGCAGTTCTTC
>TRBV7-2|TRBJ2-7|TRBD1|once
CASSLKGQGGFYEQYF
TGTGCCAGCAGCTTAAAAGGACAGGGCGGTTTCTACGAGCAGTACTTC
>TRBV11-2|TRBJ2-5|-|-
CASSYGTNQETQYF
TGTGCCAGCAGCTACGGGACAAACCAAGAGACCCAGTACTTC
>TRBV6-2/TRBV6-3|TRBJ2-1|-|-
CASSYSQPPNEQFF
TGTGCCAGCAGTTACTCACAGCCTCCCAATGAGCAGTTCTTC
>TRBV6-5|TRBJ2-1|TRBD2|once
CASSSREGAKQFF
TGTGCCAGCAGTTCTCGGGAGGGAGCGAAGCAGTTCTTC
>TRBV19|TRBJ2-1|TRBD2|-
CASSFGLADSYNEQFF
TGTGCCAGTAGTTTCGGACTAGCGGACTCCTACAATGAGCAGTTCTTC
>TRBV7-2|TRBJ2-1|-|-
CASSLVSGSYNEQFF
TGTGCCAGCAGCTTGGTGTCGGGGTCCTACAATGAGCAGTTCTTC
>TRBV4-1|TRBJ1-1|-|few
CASSQSPGSTTEAFF
TGCGCCAGCAGCCAGAGCCCAGGCAGTACCACTGAAGCTTTCTTT
>TRBV7-2|TRBJ2-5|-|few
CASSWDFQETQYF
TGTGCCAGCAGCTGGGACTTTCAAGAGACCCAGTACTTC
>TRBV19|TRBJ2-1|TRBD2|-
CASQREVGNEQFF
TGTGCCAGCCAGCGGGAGGTCGGGAATGAGCAGTTCTTC
>TRBV7-2|TRBJ2-3|-|many
CASSLNVAPDTQYF
TGTGCCAGCAGCTTAAACGTGGCCCCAGATACGCAGTATTTT
>TRBV6-5|TRBJ2-1|TRBD1|few
CASSRDRVVNEQFF
TGTGCCAGCTCACGGGACAGGGTGGTAAATGAGCAGTTCTTC
>TRBV3-1|TRBJ2-2|-|-
CAAGGVTGELFF
TGTGCCGCCGGAGGGGTCACCGGGGAGCTGTTTTTT
>TRBV7-2|TRBJ2-6|-|-
CASSPKRGSSGANVLTF
TGTGCCAGCAGCCCAAAAAGAGGATCCTCTGGGGCCAACGTCCTGACTTTC
>TRBV7-2|TRBJ2-7|-|-
CASSLRRGRSYEQYF
TGTGCCAGCAGCTTAAGGCGGGGGCGCTCCTACGAGCAGTACTTC
>TRBV9|TRBJ1-5|TRBD1|-
CASSPEGTANQPQHF
TGTGCCAGCAGCCCAGAAGGGACAGCTAATCAGCCCCAGCATTTT
>TRBV18|TRBJ1-2|-|-
CASSPQWGDGYTF
TGTGCCAGCTCACCACAGTGGGGAGACGGCTACACCTTC
>TRBV20-1|TRBJ2-5|-|-
CSARDERAWETQYF
TGCAGTGCTAGAGACGAGAGGGCCTGGGAGACCCAGTACTTC
>TRBV7-2|TRBJ1-2|-|few
CASSFQGAYTF
TGTGCCAGCAGCTTTCAAGGGGCATACACCTTC
>TRBV27|TRBJ1-1|-|many
CASSFGTEAFF
TGTGCCAGCAGCTTTGGCACTGAAGCTTTCTTT
>TRBV6-2/TRBV6-3|TRBJ2-5|-|few
CATQKDIGQETQYF
TGTGCCACCCAGAAGGACATCGGACAAGAGACCCAGTACTTC
>TRBV28|TRBJ1-1|-|-
CASSFGEAFF
TGTGCCAGCAGTTTTGGCGAAGCTTTCTTT
>TRBV12-3/TRBV12-4|TRBJ2-1|TRBD2|-
CASSLGSGRTSSYNEQFF
TGTGCCAGCAGTTTAGGTAGCGGGAGAACGAGCTCCTACAATGAGCAGTTCTTC
>TRBV19|TRBJ2-5|-|-
CASSISGIETQYF
TGTGCCAGTAGTATCTCAGGGATAGAGACCCAGTACTTC
>TRBV11-3|TRBJ2-2|-|-
CASSLVRGHTGELFF
TGTGCCAGCAGCTTAGTTCGCGGACACACCGGGGAGCTGTTTTTT
>TRBV7-9|TRBJ1-1|TRBD1|-
CASLDRMNTEAFF
TGTGCCAGCTTGGACAGGATGAACACTGAAGCTTTCTTT
>TRBV6-5|TRBJ2-5|TRBD2|-
CASSRTWTSGQETQYF
TGTGCCAGCAGCCGAACCTGGACTAGCGGTCAAGAGACCCAGTACTTC
>TRBV6-2/TRBV6-3|TRBJ2-1|-|-
CASRVPWANEQFF
TGTGCCAGCAGGGTCCCTTGGGCCAATGAGCAGTTCTTC
>TRBV20-1|TRBJ1-2|-|-
CSATRDLSHYGYTF
TGCAGTGCTACTAGGGACCTCTCTCACTATGGCTACACCTTC
>TRBV7-2|TRBJ2-3|-|few
CASSLAGLQGSTDTQYF
TGTGCCAGCAGCTTAGCGGGCCTTCAAGGTAGCACAGATACGCAGTATTTT
>TRBV6-2/TRBV6-3|TRBJ2-3|-|few
CASSFRSGQITDTQYF
TGTGCCAGCAGTTTCCGTAGCGGACAGATCACAGATACGCAGTATTTT
>TRBV27|TRBJ1-1|-|-
CASSLQDQKTEAFF
TGTGCCAGCAGTCTACAGGACCAGAAGACTGAAGCTTTCTTT
>TRBV19|TRBJ2-5|TRBD2|-
CASSPRGDQETQYF
TGTGCCAGTAGTCCACGGGGGGACCAAGAGACCCAGTACTTC
>TRBV15|TRBJ2-1|TRBD1|-
CATSREDRAEQFF
TGTGCCACCAGCAGAGAGGACAGGGCTGAGCAGTTCTTC
>TRBV4-2|TRBJ2-3|-|-
CASSQEGRGKVNTQYF
TGTGCCAGCAGCCAAGAAGGCCGGGGAAAGGTTAATACGCAGTATTTT
>TRBV4-3|TRBJ2-5|TRBD1|-
CASSQEASGGQGTQYF
TGCGCCAGCAGCCAAGAGGCGTCAGGGGGCCAAGGGACCCAGTACTTC
>TRBV7-4|TRBJ1-6|-|-
CASSLGGRNSPLHF
TGTGCCAGCAGCCTAGGTGGACGGAATTCACCCCTCCACTTT
>TRBV11-2|TRBJ1-1|-|many
CASSPHVMNTEAFF
TGTGCCAGCAGCCCGCATGTCATGAACACTGAAGCTTTCTTT
>TRBV10-3|TRBJ2-1|TRBD1|-
CAISPTGVNEQFF
TGTGCCATCAGCCCGACAGGGGTTAATGAGCAGTTCTTC
>TRBV6-2/TRBV6-3|TRBJ2-3|-|-
CASSGGPNTDTQYF
TGTGCCAGCAGCGGGGGACCGAACACAGATACGCAGTATTTT